This T cell receptor beta chain comes out of a study of CXCR3-negative and CXCR3-positive naive CD8 T cells. Remarks on this clonotype: Its antigen is not known.

General study results and limits: Hydrophobicity of TRB CDR3s was greater in CXCR3-positive naive cells than in CXCR3-negative naive cells. Within a donor, both naive subsets shared TRBV-TRBJ usage, unlike memory cells.

Phenotypically, naive CD8+ T cells corresponded to CD45RO-CCR7+CD27+CD95-. In preparing the TRB cDNA libraries, 5' RACE with UMI labels was used. Reprocessing the 5' RACE reads, TCRdb reports a single entry for every CDR3 protein and omits DNA. In total, the table holds approximately 89,000 distinct CDR3 sequences. The receptor was isolated from a human donor in good health. Some clones in this sample may be carry-over from other donors' samples. Sequenced sample: naive CXCR3+ CD8+ T cells from blood. Subset described: CD45RO-CCR7+CD27+CD95- naive CD8+ T cells expressing CXCR3 (TNR3+).

CDR3 residues: CASGGANTGELFF. The V call is TRBV5-1, the J call TRBJ2-2; TCRdb calls TRBD1, which cannot be checked without DNA. This CDR3 comprises 13 residues. Germline values: CDR1 SGHRS, CDR2 YFSETQ.